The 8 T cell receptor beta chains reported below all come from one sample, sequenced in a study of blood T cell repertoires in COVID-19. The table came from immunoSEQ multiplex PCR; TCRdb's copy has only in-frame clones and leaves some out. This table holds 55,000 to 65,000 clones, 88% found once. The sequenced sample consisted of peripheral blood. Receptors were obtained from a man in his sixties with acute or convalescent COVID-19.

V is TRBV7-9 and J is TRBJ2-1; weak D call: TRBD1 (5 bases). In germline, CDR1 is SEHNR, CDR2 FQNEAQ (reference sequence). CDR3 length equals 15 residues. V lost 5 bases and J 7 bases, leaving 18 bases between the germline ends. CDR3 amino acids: CASSPLRAGWNEQFF. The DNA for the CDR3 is TGTGCCAGCAGCCCCCTACGGGCAGGGTGGAATGAGCAGTTCTTC.

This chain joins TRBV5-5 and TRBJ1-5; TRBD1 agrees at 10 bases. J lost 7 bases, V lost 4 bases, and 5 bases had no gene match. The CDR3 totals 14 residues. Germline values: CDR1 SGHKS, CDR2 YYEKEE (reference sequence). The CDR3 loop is CASSHGTGAQPQHF. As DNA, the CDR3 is TGTGCCAGCAGCCACGGGACAGGGGCCCAGCCCCAGCATTTT.

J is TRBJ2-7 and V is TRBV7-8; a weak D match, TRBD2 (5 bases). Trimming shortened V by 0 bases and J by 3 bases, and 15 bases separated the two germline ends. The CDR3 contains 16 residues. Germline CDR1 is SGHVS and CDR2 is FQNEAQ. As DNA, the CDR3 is TGTGCCAGCAGCTTAGCGGCGGGTAGTTCCGTCTACGAGCAGTACTTC. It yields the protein CASSLAAGSSVYEQYF.

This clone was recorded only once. The CDR3 sequence is CASSLSGYGYTF. The DNA of the CDR3 is TGTGCCAGCAGCTTAAGCGGGTATGGCTACACCTTC. V is TRBV7-9 and J is TRBJ1-2; D unresolved. Germline assignment: CDR1 SEHNR and CDR2 FQNEAQ (reference sequence). The CDR3 contains 12 residues. The ends were cut back, 2 bases at V and 5 bases at J, with 6 bases in the middle.

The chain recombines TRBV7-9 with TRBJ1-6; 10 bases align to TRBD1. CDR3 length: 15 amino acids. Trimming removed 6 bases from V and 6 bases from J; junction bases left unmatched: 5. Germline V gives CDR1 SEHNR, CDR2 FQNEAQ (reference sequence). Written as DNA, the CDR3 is TGTGCCAGCAGAATAGGGACAGGGGCTAATTCACCCCTCCACTTT. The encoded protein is CASRIGTGANSPLHF.

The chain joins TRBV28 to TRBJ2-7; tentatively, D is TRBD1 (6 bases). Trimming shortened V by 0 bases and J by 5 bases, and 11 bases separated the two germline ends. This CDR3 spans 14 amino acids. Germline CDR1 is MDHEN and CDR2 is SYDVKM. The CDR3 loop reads CASSLWGADNEQYF. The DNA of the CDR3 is TGTGCCAGCAGTTTATGGGGGGCAGACAACGAGCAGTACTTC.

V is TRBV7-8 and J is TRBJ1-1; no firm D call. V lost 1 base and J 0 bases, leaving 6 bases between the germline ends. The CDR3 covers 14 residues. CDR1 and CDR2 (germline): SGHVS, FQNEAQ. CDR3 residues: CASSLEAVNTEAFF. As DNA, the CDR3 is TGTGCCAGCAGCTTAGAAGCGGTGAACACTGAAGCTTTCTTT.

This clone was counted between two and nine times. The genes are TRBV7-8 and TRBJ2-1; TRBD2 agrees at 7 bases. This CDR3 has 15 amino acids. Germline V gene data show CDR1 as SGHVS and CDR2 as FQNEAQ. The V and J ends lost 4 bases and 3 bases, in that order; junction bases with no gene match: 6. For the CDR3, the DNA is TGTGCCAGCAGCTCCCGGGACTACAACTACAATGAGCAGTTCTTC. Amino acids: CASSSRDYNYNEQFF. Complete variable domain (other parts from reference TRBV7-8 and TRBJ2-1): GAGVSQSPRYKVAKRGQDVALRCDPISGHVSLFWYQQALGQGPEFLTYFQNEAQLDKSGLPSDRFFAERPEGSVSTLKIQRTQQEDSAVYLCASSSRDYNYNEQFFGPGTRLTVL.